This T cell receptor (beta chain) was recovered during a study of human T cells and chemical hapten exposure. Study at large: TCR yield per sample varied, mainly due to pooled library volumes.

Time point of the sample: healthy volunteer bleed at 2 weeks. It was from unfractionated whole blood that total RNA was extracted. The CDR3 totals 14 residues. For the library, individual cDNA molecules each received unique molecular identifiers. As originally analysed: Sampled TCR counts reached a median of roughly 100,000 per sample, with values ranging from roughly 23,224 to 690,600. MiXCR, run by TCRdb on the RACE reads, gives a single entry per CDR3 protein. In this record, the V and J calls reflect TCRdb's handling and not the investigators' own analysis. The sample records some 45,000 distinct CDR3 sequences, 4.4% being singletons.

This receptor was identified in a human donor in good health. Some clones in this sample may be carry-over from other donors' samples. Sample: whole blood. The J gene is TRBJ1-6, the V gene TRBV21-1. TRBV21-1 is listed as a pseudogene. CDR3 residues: CASSRGWGISPLHF. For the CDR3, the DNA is TGTGCCAGCAGCAGAGGGTGGGGAATTTCACCCCTCCACTTT.